The source of this T cell receptor (beta chain) is a study of T cell responses to AZD1222 COVID-19 vaccine. The CDR3 is made up of 14 amino acids. After removal of 9 bases from V and 4 bases from J, the junction contained 4 bases not matched to a gene. Germline values: CDR1 SGHNT, CDR2 YYREEE (reference sequence). Sequenced by immunoSEQ multiplex PCR; TCRdb stores in-frame clones only, minus some. The sample has about 130,000 clones, more than 75% seen once. The chain uses TRBV5-4 and TRBJ2-1, with 13 bases matching TRBD2. The sequencing here drew on peripheral blood, taken on day 0 of AZD1222 vaccination. This sequence was found in an adult in good health. CDR3 nucleotide sequence: TGTGCCACCCGACTAGCGGGGGGTTACAATGAGCAGTTCTTC. Translation: CATRLAGGYNEQFF.